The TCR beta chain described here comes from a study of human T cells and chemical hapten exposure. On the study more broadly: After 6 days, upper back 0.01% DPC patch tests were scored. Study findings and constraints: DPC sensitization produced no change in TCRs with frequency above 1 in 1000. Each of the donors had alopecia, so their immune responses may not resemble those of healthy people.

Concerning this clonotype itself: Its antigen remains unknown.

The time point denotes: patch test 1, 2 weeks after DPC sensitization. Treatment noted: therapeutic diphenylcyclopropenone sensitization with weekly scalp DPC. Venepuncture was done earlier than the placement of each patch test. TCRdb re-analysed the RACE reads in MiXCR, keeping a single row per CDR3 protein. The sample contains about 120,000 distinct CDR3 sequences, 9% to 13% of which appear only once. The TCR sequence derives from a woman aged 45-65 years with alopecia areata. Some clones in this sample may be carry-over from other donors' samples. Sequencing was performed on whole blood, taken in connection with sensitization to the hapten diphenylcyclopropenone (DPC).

In DNA, the CDR3 is TGTGCCAGCAGCTTGGTTATTAACTCCTACGAGCAGTACTTC. Encoded protein: CASSLVINSYEQYF. This rearrangement joins TRBV5-4 to TRBJ2-7; D gene ambiguous. V lost 0 bases to trimming and J lost 0 bases, with 7 bases between them. Germline values: CDR1 SGHNT, CDR2 YYREEE (reference sequence). This CDR3 is 14 amino acids long.